One sample yielded the 19 T cell receptor beta chains listed below, sequenced in a study of read filtering for tumor transcriptome and immune sequencing. Molecular barcoded adaptors covering alpha/delta and beta/gamma chains were used on 400 ng RNA. TCRdb passed the reads through MiXCR, listing each CDR3 protein once. The table has about 35,000 distinct CDR3 sequences, approximately 14% seen once; the top ten hold approximately 6.5%. Sequencing was carried out using a population of CD138-negative cells sorted from bone marrow. These receptors were taken from a donor aged 40 or over with multiple myeloma.

The chain combines TRBV28 with TRBJ2-7; D may be TRBD2 (6 bases). V was cut by 4 bases and J by 3 bases, with 16 bases left in between. Per germline, CDR1 MDHEN and CDR2 SYDVKM. The CDR3 consists of 15 residues. CDR3 in amino acids: CASSSAGRISYEQYF. The DNA of the CDR3 is TGTGCCAGCAGTTCCGCGGGACGGATTAGCTACGAGCAGTACTTC.

In its sample, this clonotype was seen a few times. Given a much more abundant clone one base away, this may be a read error. The gene calls are TRBV29-1 and TRBJ1-4, with D uncertain. The length of the CDR3 is 17 residues. Germline CDR1 SQVTM, CDR2 ANQGSEA. V lost 7 bases and J 3 bases, leaving 24 bases between the germline ends. As DNA, the CDR3 is TGCAGCGCTAAAGAGGACCCAAGAAAGACCCCTAATGAAAAACTGTTTTTT. It translates to CSAKEDPRKTPNEKLFF.

This clonotype came up a few times. At one of its ends the junction is not consistent with the germline gene, which may arise from a read error. V gene TRBV10-2 combines with J gene TRBJ2-7, with D tentatively TRBD2 (5 bases). The CDR3 spans 14 residues. Germline CDR1 and CDR2: WSHSY and SAAADI. DNA for the CDR3: TGCGCCAGCAGAACAGCGGAGAACTCCCACGAGCAGTACTTC. Its translation: CASRTAENSHEQYF.

This clonotype was found a few times. The chain carries TRBV18 and TRBJ2-7; 10 positions match TRBD1. CDR1 is KGHSH and CDR2 is LQKENI in the germline V gene. There are 16 residues in the CDR3. V lost 2 bases and J lost 3; bases outside the gene matches: 7. The CDR3 coding sequence is TGTGCCAGCTCACCAAGTTGGGACAGGGGAGACTACGAGCAGTACTTC. It specifies CASSPSWDRGDYEQYF.

This clonotype was picked up many times. This chain connects TRBV18 to TRBJ2-1; 9 bases agree with TRBD2. CDR3 length equals 16 residues. CDR1 and CDR2 from the germline V gene are KGHSH and LQKENI. After removal of 5 bases from V and 4 bases from J, the junction contained 9 bases not matched to a gene. The CDR3 nucleotides are TGTGCCAGCTCATCATCTAGGCGGGAGGGGTACAATGAGCAGTTCTTC. This sequence encodes CASSSSRREGYNEQFF.

This clonotype was seen ten or more times. The chain links TRBV11-2 to TRBJ2-7; weak D call: TRBD2 (6 bases). The CDR3 is 15 amino acids. Germline-derived CDR1 and CDR2 are SGHAT and FQNNGV. Between the trimmed V and J ends, which lost 2 bases and 7 bases, there was a span of 18 bases. This CDR3 is CASSLKGLQFWEQYF. In DNA, the CDR3 is TGTGCCAGCAGCTTAAAGGGACTCCAGTTCTGGGAGCAGTACTTC. Filled out from reference TRBV11-2 and TRBJ2-7, the complete variable domain reads EAGVAQSPRYKIIEKRQSVAFWCNPISGHATLYWYQQILGQGPKLLIQFQNNGVVDDSQLPKDRFSAERLKGVDSTLKIQPAKLEDSAVYLCASSLKGLQFWEQYFGPGTRLTVT.

In its sample, this clonotype was seen many times. The chain joins TRBV5-1 to TRBJ2-1, with TRBD2 identical over 16 bases. The V segment lost 4 bases and the J segment 7 bases; nucleotides outside the gene matches: 14. Germline V gives CDR1 SGHRS, CDR2 YFSETQ. This CDR3 region has 19 residues. CDR3 coding DNA: TGCGCCAGCAGCCTTCCGGGACTAGCGGGGGGGCCGTGGCAAAATGAGCAGTTCTTC. It codes for CASSLPGLAGGPWQNEQFF. The whole variable domain, filled in from reference TRBV5-1 and TRBJ2-1, reads KAGVTQTPRYLIKTRGQQVTLSCSPISGHRSVSWYQQTPGQGLQFLFEYFSETQRNKGNFPGRFSGRQFSNSRSEMNVSTLELGDSALYLCASSLPGLAGGPWQNEQFFGPGTRLTVL.

This clonotype is labeled medium-sized (0.01 to 0.1%). The V gene is TRBV20-1, the J gene TRBJ2-1; TRBD2 matches 9 bases. This CDR3 comprises 13 residues. The germline gives CDR1 DFQATT, CDR2 SNEGSKA (reference sequence). The V segment lost 2 bases and the J segment 6 bases; nucleotides outside the gene matches: 2. The CDR3 DNA reads as TGCAGTGCTAGAAGCGGGAGGAGCAATGAGCAGTTCTTC. Its translation is CSARSGRSNEQFF.

This clonotype is categorized as medium-sized (0.01 to 0.1%). The chain joins TRBV5-1 to TRBJ2-1; a weak D match, TRBD2 (6 bases). V lost 2 bases to trimming and J lost 4 bases, with 10 bases between them. The germline gives CDR1 SGHRS, CDR2 YFSETQ. The CDR3 extends over 14 amino acids. This CDR3 reads CASSFSGAYNEQFF. The CDR3 coding sequence is TGCGCCAGCAGCTTTAGCGGAGCTTACAATGAGCAGTTCTTC. Looking up the rest from reference TRBV5-1 and TRBJ2-1 gives the full variable domain: KAGVTQTPRYLIKTRGQQVTLSCSPISGHRSVSWYQQTPGQGLQFLFEYFSETQRNKGNFPGRFSGRQFSNSRSEMNVSTLELGDSALYLCASSFSGAYNEQFFGPGTRLTVL.

Ten or more counts support this clonotype. V is TRBV6-7 and J is TRBJ2-6; 9 bases fit TRBD1. TRBV6-7 is sorted into the ORF group, with uncertain function. The trim removed 4 bases at V and 2 bases at J, leaving 12 bases unmatched. The CDR3 sequence is 19 residues long. CDR3 DNA: TGTGCCAGCAGTTTACGGGGACAGGGTCCCTTTACTGGGGCCAACGTCCTGACTTTC. Amino acids: CASSLRGQGPFTGANVLTF.

About this clonotype itself: Since the CDR3 does not end with the conserved phenylalanine or tryptophan, this likely comes from a read error. The DNA is left out, because the CDR3 cannot be placed on it with certainty; the CDR3 is given as TCRdb lists it. The genes are TRBV7-3 and TRBJ2-1. In germline, CDR1 is SGHTA, CDR2 FQGTGA. The CDR3 spans 13 residues, counting both ends. The CDR3 sequence: CASSAIVINEQLL.

This clonotype was counted many times. A much larger clone differs by one base, so this may be a read error. V is TRBV20-1 and J is TRBJ2-1; unclear D gene. V was cut by 3 bases and J by 7 bases, with 16 bases left in between. This CDR3 spans 14 amino acids. Germline V CDR1 and CDR2: DFQATT, SNEGSKA (reference sequence). CDR3 sequence reads: CSARKSATRNEQFF. In DNA form, the CDR3 reads TGCAGTGCTAGGAAATCTGCTACGAGAAATGAGCAGTTCTTC.

The gene calls are TRBV7-9 and TRBJ1-1; tentative D call: TRBD1 (6 bases). Trimming cost V 5 bases and J 6 bases, with 13 bases left between them. The CDR3 length is 13 residues. Per the germline V gene, CDR1 is SEHNR and CDR2 is FQNEAQ (reference sequence). CDR3 amino acids: CASSAQGASEAFF. The CDR3 coding sequence is TGTGCCAGCAGCGCACAGGGAGCTTCTGAAGCTTTCTTT.

This clonotype was counted many times. The J gene is TRBJ2-2, the V gene TRBV5-1; D is uncertain. Trimming took 0 bases from V and 5 from J, leaving 8 bases between them. There are 14 residues in the CDR3. Looked up from germline, CDR1 is SGHRS and CDR2 is YFSETQ. The CDR3 sequence: CASSLEIGTGELFF. The CDR3 nucleotides read TGCGCCAGCAGCTTGGAGATCGGGACCGGGGAGCTGTTTTTT.

This clonotype was counted ten times or more. The V call is TRBV5-1, the J call TRBJ1-2, with 8 bases matching TRBD1. The CDR3 spans 13 residues. CDR1 and CDR2 from the germline V gene are SGHRS and YFSETQ. Trimming removed 3 bases from V and 5 bases from J; junction bases left unmatched: 3. The CDR3 spells CASSSTGVYGYTF. The DNA of the CDR3 is TGCGCCAGCAGCTCGACAGGGGTGTATGGCTACACCTTC.

Comments on this clonotype: Compared with germline, one end of the junction differs, possibly owing to a read error. V and J are TRBV20-1 and TRBJ1-2; no clear D. The CDR3 consists of 15 residues. Germline V CDR1 and CDR2: DFQATT, SNEGSKA (reference sequence). CDR3 in amino acids: CSARNVLEFDYGYTF. For the CDR3, the DNA is TGTAGTGCTAGGAACGTGCTTGAATTTGACTATGGCTACACCTTC.

This clonotype occurred many times. The V call is TRBV11-2, the J call TRBJ2-4, with TRBD2 identical over 7 bases. Germline trimming cut 5 bases from V and 5 bases from J; bases unmatched to any gene: 9. The CDR3 totals 15 residues. The germline gives CDR1 SGHAT, CDR2 FQNNGV. The CDR3 is CASSTLRGRENIQYF. The DNA for the CDR3 is TGTGCCAGCAGCACCCTCCGGGGGAGGGAAAACATTCAGTACTTC.

Of note for this clonotype: A read error is likely here: a far larger clone is one base away. The rearrangement joins TRBV3-1 to TRBJ1-1, with 9 bases lining up with TRBD1. V lost 4 bases, J lost 5 bases, and 8 bases stayed unmatched. CDR3 length equals 15 residues. The germline gives CDR1 LGHDT, CDR2 YNNKEL (reference sequence). The CDR3 coding sequence is TGTGCCAGCAGCCCCCGGACAGGGGAAAGAACTGAAGCTTTCTTT. This sequence encodes CASSPRTGERTEAFF.

A note on this clonotype: Just one base apart from a much larger clone, this may be a read error. The CDR3 does not end in the conserved phenylalanine or tryptophan, so this is likely a read error. The rearrangement uses TRBV24-1 and TRBJ2-7, with D tentatively TRBD1 or TRBD2 (5 bases each). From germline, CDR1 is KGHDR and CDR2 SFDVKD. The V gene lost 4 bases and the J gene lost 5 bases, with 11 bases spanning the gap. The CDR3 runs to 13 residues. CDR3 sequence reads: CATSESGTNEQYL. For the CDR3, the DNA is TGTGCCACCAGTGAATCTGGGACCAACGAGCAGTACCTC.